The entry below gives a single T cell receptor (beta chain) sequence along with its context. The antigen remains unidentified. Germline V lookup: CDR1 SGHDT, CDR2 YYEEEE. The CDR3 length is 13 residues. V dropped 2 bases and J dropped 10; count of bases not matched to a gene: 4. Generated by immunoSEQ multiplex PCR, the TCRdb table keeps only in-frame clones and is missing some. The data show about 90,000 clones, with 90% to 95% seen just once and approximately 0.54% held by the top ten. These data originate in a study of graft-versus-host responses after intestinal transplantation. For the study at large: The study gave all recipients anti-thymocyte globulin induction, then tacrolimus and steroids for approximately three years.

Study results and caveats: Patients with graft-donor T cell macrochimerism had high graft-versus-host to host-versus-graft clonal ratios in allografts. GvH clones surfaced in recipient marrow, some emerging earlier in ileum or blood. Circulating GvH clone levels at their peak were associated with HvG declines (early post-transplant).

This clonotype was obtained from a human donor who received an intestinal transplant. The gene calls are TRBV5-6 and TRBJ2-1; TRBD2 matches 9 bases. Source: unstimulated CD8+ T cells sorted from spleen or lymph node cells, taken before intestinal transplant. DNA of the CDR3: TGTGCCAGCAGCTTAGCGGGGGGCATGGAGCAGTTCTTC. Translation: CASSLAGGMEQFF.